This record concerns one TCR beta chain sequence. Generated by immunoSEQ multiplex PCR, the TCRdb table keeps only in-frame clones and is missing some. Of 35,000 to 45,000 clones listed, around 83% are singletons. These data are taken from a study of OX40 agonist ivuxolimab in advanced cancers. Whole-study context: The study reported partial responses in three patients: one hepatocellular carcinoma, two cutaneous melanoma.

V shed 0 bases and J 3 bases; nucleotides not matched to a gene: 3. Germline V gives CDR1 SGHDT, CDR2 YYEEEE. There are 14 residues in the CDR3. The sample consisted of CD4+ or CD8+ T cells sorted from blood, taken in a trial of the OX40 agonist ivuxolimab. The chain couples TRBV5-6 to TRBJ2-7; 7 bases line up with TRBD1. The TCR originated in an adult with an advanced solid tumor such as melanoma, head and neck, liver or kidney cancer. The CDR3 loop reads CASSLGNRGYEQYF. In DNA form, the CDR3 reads TGTGCCAGCAGCTTGGGAAACAGGGGCTACGAGCAGTACTTC.